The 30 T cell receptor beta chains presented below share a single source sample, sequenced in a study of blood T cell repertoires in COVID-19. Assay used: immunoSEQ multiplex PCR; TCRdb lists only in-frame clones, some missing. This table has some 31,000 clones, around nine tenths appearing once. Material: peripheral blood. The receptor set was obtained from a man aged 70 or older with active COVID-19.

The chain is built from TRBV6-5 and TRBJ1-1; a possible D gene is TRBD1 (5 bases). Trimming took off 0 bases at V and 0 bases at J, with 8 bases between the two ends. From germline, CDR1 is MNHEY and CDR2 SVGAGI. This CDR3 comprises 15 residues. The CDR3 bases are TGTGCCAGCAGTTACTCGATACAGGTGAACACTGAAGCTTTCTTT. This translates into CASSYSIQVNTEAFF.

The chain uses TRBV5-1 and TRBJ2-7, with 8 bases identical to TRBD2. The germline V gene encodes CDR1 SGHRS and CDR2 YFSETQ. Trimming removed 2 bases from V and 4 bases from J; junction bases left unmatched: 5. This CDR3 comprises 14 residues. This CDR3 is CASSLAGDAYEQYF. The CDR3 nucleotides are TGCGCCAGCAGCTTAGCGGGAGACGCGTACGAGCAGTACTTC.

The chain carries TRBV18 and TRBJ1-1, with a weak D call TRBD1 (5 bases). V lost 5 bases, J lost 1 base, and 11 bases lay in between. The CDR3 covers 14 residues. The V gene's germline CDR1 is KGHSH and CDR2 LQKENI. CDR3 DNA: TGTGCCAGCTCAACGACAGCCTCGAACACTGAAGCTTTCTTT. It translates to CASSTTASNTEAFF.

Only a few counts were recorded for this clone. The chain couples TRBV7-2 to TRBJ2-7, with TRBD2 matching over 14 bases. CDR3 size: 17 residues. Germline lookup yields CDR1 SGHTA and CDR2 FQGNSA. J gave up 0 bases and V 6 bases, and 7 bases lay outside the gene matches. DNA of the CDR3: TGTGCCAGCAGTGGGGGACTAGCGGGAGAGGCCTCCTACGAGCAGTACTTC. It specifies CASSGGLAGEASYEQYF.

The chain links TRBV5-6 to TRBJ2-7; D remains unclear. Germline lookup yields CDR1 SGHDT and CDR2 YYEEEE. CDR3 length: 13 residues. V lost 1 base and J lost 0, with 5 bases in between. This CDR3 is CASSLLYSYEQYF. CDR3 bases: TGTGCCAGCAGCTTGTTGTACTCCTACGAGCAGTACTTC.

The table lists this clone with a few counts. CDR3 sequence: CASSQDSGGTEAFF. The CDR3 DNA sequence: TGCGCCAGCAGCCAAGACTCGGGGGGCACTGAAGCTTTCTTT. V usage is TRBV4-3 and J usage is TRBJ1-1, with D maybe TRBD1 (5 bases). The CDR3 covers 14 residues. Trimming shortened V by 0 bases and J by 4 bases, and 9 bases separated the two germline ends. The germline V gene encodes CDR1 LGHNA and CDR2 YSLEER.

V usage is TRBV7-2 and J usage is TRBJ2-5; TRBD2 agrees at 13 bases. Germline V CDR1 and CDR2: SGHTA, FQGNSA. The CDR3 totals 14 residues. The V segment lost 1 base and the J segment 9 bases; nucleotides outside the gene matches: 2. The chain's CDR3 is CASSLDTSGRAQYF. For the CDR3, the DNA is TGTGCCAGCAGCTTAGATACTAGCGGGAGGGCCCAGTACTTC. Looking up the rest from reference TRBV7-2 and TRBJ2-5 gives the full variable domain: GAGVSQSPSNKVTEKGKDVELRCDPISGHTALYWYRQSLGQGLEFLIYFQGNSAPDKSGLPSDRFSAERTGGSVSTLTIQRTQQEDSAVYLCASSLDTSGRAQYFGPGTRLLVL.

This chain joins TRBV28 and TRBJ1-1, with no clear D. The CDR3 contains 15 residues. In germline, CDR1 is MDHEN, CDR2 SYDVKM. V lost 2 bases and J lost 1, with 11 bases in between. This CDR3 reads CASSLIGIGNTEAFF. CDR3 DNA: TGTGCCAGCAGTTTAATCGGGATTGGGAACACTGAAGCTTTCTTT.

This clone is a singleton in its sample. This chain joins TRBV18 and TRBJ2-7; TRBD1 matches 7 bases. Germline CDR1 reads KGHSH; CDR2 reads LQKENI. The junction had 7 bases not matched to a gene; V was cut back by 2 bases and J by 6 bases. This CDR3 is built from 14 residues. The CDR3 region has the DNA TGTGCCAGCTCACCAGAGACAGGGACCCCCGAGCAGTACTTC. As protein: CASSPETGTPEQYF.

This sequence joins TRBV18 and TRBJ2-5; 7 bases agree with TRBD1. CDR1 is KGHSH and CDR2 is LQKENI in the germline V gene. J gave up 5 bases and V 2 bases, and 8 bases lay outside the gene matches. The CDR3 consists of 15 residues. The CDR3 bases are TGTGCCAGCTCACCAAGAGGGGGCACGTCGGAGACCCAGTACTTC. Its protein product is CASSPRGGTSETQYF. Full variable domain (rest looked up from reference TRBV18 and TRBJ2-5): NAGVMQNPRHLVRRRGQEARLRCSPMKGHSHVYWYRQLPEEGLKFMVYLQKENIIDESGMPKERFSAEFPKEGPSILRIQQVVRGDSAAYFCASSPRGGTSETQYFGPGTRLLVL.

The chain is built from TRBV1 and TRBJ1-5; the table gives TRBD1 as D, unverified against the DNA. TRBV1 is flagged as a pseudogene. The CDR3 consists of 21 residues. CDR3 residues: CTSSRIPGAPGQMRVLQPQHF. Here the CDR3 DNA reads TGCACCAGCAGCCGTATTCCCGGAGCTCCGGGACAAATGAGGGTTTTACAGCCCCAGCATTTT.

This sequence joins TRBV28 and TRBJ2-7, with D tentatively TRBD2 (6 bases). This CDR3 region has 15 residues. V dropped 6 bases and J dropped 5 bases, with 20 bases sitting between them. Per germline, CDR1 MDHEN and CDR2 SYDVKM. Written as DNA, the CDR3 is TGTGCCAGCAGACTGGATTCAGGGAGGCTAAACGAGCAGTACTTC. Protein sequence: CASRLDSGRLNEQYF.

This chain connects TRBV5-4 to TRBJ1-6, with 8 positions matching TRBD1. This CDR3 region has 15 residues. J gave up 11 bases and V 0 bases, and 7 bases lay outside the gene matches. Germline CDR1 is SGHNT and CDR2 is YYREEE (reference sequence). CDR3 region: CASSLAEAGGPPLHF. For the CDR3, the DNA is TGTGCCAGCAGCTTGGCCGAGGCAGGGGGCCCACCCCTCCACTTT.

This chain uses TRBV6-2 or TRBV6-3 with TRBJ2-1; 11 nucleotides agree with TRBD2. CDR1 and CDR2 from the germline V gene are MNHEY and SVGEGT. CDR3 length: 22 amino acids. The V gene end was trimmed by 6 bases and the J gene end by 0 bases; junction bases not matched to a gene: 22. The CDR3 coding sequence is TGTGCCAGCAGCCCCCGGTGGGGTGAGACTAGCGGGACCTTAACCTCCTACAATGAGCAGTTCTTC. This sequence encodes CASSPRWGETSGTLTSYNEQFF.

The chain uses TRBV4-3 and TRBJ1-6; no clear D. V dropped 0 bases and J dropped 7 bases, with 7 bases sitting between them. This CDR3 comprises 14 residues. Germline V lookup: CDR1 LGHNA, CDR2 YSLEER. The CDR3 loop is CASSQDPVNSPLHF. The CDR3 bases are TGCGCCAGCAGCCAAGATCCGGTGAATTCACCCCTCCACTTT.

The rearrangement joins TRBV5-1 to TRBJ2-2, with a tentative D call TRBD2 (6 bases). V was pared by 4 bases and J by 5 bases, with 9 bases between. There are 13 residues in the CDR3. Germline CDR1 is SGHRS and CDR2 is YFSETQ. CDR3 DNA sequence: TGCGCCAGCAGCCCGGCGGGGACCGGGGAGCTGTTTTTT. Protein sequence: CASSPAGTGELFF.

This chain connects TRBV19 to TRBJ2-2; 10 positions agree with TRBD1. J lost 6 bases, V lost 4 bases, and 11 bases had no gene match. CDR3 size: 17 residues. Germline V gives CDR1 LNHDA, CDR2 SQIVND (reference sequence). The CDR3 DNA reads TGTGCCAGTAGTACGACCTGGGACAGGGGAAATCCCGGGGAGCTGTTTTTT. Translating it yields CASSTTWDRGNPGELFF.

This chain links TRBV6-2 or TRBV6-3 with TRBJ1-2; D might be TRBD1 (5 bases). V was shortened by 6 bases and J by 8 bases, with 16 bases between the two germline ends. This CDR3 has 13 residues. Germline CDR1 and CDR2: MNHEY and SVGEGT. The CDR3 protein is CASSLLGLLGYTF. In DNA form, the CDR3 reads TGTGCCAGCAGCCTACTGGGACTCCTAGGCTACACCTTC.

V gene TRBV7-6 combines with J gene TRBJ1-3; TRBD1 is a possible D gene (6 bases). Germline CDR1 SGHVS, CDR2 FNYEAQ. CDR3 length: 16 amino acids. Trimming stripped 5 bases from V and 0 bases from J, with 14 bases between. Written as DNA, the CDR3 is TGTGCCAGCAGCGGGACACCAGAATTCTCTGGAAACACCATATATTTT. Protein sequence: CASSGTPEFSGNTIYF.

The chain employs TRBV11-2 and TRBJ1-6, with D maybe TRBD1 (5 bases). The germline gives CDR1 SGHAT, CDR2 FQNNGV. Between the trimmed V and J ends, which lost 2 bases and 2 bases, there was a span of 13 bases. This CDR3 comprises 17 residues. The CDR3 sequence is CASSLRRTRTYNSPLHF. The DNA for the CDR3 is TGTGCCAGCAGCTTAAGAAGGACACGTACCTATAATTCACCCCTCCACTTT.

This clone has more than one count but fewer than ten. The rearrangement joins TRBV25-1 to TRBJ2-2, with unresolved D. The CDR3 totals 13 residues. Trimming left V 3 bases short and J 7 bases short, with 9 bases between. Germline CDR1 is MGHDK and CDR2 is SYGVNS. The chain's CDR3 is CASSDFRGGELFF. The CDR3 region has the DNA TGTGCCAGCAGTGACTTTCGAGGCGGGGAGCTGTTTTTT.

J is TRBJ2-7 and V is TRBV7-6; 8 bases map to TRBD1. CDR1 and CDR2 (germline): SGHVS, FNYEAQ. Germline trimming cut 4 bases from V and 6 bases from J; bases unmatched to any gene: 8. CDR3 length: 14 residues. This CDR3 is CASSSHQGAFEQYF. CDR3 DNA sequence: TGTGCCAGCAGCTCCCATCAGGGGGCATTCGAGCAGTACTTC.

This CDR3 is CATSDVGSGETQYF. DNA of the CDR3: TGTGCCACCAGTGATGTGGGGAGCGGAGAGACCCAGTACTTC. This chain links TRBV24-1 with TRBJ2-5, with D possibly being TRBD2 (5 bases). Per germline, CDR1 KGHDR and CDR2 SFDVKD. This CDR3 has 14 residues. V lost 3 bases to trimming and J lost 4 bases, with 11 bases between them.

Written as DNA, the CDR3 is TGTGCCAGCACCCTGTCAGCTCAAGGGGGTGAAAAACTGTTTTTT. Its translation is CASTLSAQGGEKLFF. This sequence joins TRBV2 and TRBJ1-4; D may be TRBD1 (6 bases). The CDR3 loop spans 15 amino acids. Germline CDR1 is SNHLY and CDR2 is FYNNEI. Trimming took off 7 bases at V and 7 bases at J, with 19 bases between the two ends.

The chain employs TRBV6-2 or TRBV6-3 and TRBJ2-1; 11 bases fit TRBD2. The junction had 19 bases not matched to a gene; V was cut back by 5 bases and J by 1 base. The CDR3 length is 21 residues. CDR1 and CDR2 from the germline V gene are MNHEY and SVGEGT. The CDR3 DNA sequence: TGTGCCAGCAGTAAAAAGGGTCTGGGCCTAGCGGGAGGAGGATCCTACAATGAGCAGTTCTTC. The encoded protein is CASSKKGLGLAGGGSYNEQFF.

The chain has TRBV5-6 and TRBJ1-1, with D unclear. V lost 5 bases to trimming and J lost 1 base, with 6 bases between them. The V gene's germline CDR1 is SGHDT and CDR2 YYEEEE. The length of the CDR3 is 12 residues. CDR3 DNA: TGTGCCAGCAGTCCAGGGAACACTGAAGCTTTCTTT. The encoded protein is CASSPGNTEAFF.

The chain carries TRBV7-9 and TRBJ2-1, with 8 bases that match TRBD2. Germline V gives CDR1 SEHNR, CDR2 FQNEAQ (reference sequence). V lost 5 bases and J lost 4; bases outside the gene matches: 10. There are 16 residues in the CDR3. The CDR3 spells CASSDPGGSRYNEQFF. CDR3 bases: TGTGCCAGCAGCGATCCGGGAGGGAGCAGGTACAATGAGCAGTTCTTC.

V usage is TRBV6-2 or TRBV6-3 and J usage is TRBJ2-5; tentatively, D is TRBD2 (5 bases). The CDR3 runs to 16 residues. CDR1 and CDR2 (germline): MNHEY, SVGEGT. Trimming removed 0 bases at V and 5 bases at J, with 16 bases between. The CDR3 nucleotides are TGTGCCAGCAGTTACTCGTTGGCCAGGAGGACGGAGACCCAGTACTTC. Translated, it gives CASSYSLARRTETQYF.

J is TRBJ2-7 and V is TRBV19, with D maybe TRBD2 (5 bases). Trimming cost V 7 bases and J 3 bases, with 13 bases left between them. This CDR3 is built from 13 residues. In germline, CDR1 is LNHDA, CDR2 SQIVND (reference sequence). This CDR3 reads CASTTPGGYEQYF. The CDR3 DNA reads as TGTGCCAGTACTACTCCCGGAGGCTACGAGCAGTACTTC. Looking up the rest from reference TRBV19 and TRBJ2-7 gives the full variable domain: DGGITQSPKYLFRKEGQNVTLSCEQNLNHDAMYWYRQDPGQGLRLIYYSQIVNDFQKGDIAEGYSVSREKKESFPLTVTSAQKNPTAFYLCASTTPGGYEQYFGPGTRLTVT.

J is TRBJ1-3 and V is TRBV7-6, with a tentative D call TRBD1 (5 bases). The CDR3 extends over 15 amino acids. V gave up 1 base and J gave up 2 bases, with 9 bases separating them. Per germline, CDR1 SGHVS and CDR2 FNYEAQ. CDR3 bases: TGTGCCAGCAGCTTAGGCAGGGTCACTGGAAACACCATATATTTT. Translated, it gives CASSLGRVTGNTIYF.